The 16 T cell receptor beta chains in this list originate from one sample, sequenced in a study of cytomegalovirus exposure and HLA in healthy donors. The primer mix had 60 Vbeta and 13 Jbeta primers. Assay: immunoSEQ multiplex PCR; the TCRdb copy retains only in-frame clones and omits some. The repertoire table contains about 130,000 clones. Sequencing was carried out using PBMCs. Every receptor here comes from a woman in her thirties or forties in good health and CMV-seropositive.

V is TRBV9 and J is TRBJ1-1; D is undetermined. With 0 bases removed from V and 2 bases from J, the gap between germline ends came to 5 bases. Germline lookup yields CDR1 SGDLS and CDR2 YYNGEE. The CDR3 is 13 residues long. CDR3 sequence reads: CASSVATNTEAFF. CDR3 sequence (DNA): TGTGCCAGCAGCGTAGCAACAAACACTGAAGCTTTCTTT.

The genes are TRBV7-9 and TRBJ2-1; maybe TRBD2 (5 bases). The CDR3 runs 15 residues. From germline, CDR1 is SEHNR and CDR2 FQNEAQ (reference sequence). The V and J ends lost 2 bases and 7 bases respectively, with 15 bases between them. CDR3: CASSLLRGSGNEQFF. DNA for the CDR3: TGTGCCAGCAGCTTATTAAGAGGGTCTGGGAATGAGCAGTTCTTC. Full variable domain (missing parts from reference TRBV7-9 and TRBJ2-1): DTGVSQNPRHKITKRGQNVTFRCDPISEHNRLYWYRQTLGQGPEFLTYFQNEAQLEKSRLLSDRFSAERPKGSFSTLEIQRTEQGDSAMYLCASSLLRGSGNEQFFGPGTRLTVL.

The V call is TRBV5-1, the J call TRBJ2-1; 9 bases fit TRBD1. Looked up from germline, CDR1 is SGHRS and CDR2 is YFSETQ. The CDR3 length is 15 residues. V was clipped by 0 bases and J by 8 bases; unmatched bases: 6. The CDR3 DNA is TGCGCCAGCAGCTTGGAGGGACAGGGCATGGATGAGCAGTTCTTC. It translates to CASSLEGQGMDEQFF.

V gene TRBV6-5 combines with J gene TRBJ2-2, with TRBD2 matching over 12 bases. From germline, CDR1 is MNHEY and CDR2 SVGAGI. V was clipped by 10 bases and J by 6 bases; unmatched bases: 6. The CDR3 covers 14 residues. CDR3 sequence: CATDRLAGAGELFF. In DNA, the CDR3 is TGTGCCACCGATCGACTAGCGGGAGCCGGGGAGCTGTTTTTT.

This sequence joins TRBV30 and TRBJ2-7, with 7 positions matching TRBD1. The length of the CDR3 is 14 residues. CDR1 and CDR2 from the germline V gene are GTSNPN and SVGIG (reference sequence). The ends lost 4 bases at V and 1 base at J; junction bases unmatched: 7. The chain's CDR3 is CAWNVRQGSYEQYF. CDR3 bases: TGTGCCTGGAACGTCCGACAGGGATCCTACGAGCAGTACTTC.

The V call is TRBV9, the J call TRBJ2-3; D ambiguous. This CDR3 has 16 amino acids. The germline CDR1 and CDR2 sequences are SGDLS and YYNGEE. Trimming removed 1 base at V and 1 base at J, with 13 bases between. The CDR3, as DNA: TGTGCCAGCAGCGTATTCCAAGACTTCCGCACAGATACGCAGTATTTT. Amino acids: CASSVFQDFRTDTQYF.

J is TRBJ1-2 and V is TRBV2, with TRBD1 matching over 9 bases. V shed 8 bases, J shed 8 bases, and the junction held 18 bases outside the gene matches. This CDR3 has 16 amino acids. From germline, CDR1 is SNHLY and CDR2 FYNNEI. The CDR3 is CASLLVSPRTGEGYTF. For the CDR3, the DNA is TGTGCCAGCTTACTAGTAAGCCCCCGGACAGGGGAAGGCTACACCTTC.

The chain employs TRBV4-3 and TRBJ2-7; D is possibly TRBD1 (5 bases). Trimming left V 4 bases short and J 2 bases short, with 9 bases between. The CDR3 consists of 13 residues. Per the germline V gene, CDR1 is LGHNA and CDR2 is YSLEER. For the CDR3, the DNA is TGCGCCAGCAGCCGGGGCAGCGCCTACGAGCAGTACTTC. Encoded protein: CASSRGSAYEQYF.

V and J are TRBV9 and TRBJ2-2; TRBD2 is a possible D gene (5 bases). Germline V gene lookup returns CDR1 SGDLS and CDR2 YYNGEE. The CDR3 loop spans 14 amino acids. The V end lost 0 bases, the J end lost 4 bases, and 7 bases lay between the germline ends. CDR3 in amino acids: CASSVVASTGELFF. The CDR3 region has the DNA TGTGCCAGCAGCGTAGTAGCGAGCACCGGGGAGCTGTTTTTT.

In DNA, the CDR3 is TGTGCCAGTAGACAAGGTTCTAGCGGGAGAGGGTACACCGGGGAGCTGTTTTTT. It is translated as CASRQGSSGRGYTGELFF. V and J are TRBV19 and TRBJ2-2; 10 bases fit TRBD2. Germline V gene data show CDR1 as LNHDA and CDR2 as SQIVND (reference sequence). The CDR3 has 18 residues. The trim removed 6 bases at V and 3 bases at J, leaving 13 bases unmatched.

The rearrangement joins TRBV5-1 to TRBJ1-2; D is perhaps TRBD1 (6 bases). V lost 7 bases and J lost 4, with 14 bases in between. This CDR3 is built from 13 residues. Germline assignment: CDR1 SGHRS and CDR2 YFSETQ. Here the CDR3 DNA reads TGCGCCAGCTCCGAGGGGGATGGCTATGGCTACACCTTC. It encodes CASSEGDGYGYTF.

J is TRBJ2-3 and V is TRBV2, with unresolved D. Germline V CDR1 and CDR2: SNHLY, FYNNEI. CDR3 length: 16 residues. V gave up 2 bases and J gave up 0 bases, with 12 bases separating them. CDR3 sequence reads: CASSELSASSTDTQYF. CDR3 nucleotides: TGTGCCAGCAGTGAACTATCAGCGTCTAGCACAGATACGCAGTATTTT.

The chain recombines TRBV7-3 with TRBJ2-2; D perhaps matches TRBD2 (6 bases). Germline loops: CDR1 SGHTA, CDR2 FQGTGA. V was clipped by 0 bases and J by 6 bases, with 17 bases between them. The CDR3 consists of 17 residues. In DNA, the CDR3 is TGTGCCAGCAGCTTAACAGTGGGAAAAGGGAGGTCCGGGGAGCTGTTTTTT. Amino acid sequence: CASSLTVGKGRSGELFF.

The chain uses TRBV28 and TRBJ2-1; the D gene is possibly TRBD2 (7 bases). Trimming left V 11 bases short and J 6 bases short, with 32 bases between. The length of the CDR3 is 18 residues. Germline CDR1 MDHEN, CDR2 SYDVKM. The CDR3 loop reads CAFGGRKGERFRSNEQFF. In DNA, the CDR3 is TGTGCCTTCGGGGGGCGAAAGGGAGAAAGATTCCGAAGCAATGAGCAGTTCTTC.

The CDR3 DNA follows: TGCGCCAGCAGCCTACGGGATACGCAGTATTTT. Residues: CASSLRDTQYF. This chain joins TRBV5-1 and TRBJ2-3, with D hard to call. V was cut by 4 bases and J by 6 bases, with 6 bases left in between. Germline V gene data show CDR1 as SGHRS and CDR2 as YFSETQ. There are 11 residues in the CDR3.

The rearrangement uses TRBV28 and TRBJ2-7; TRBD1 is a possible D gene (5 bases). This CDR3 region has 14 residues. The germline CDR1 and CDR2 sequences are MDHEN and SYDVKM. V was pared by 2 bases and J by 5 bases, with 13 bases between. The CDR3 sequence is CASSLTGQGNEQYF. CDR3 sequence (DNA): TGTGCCAGCAGTTTAACCGGCCAGGGAAACGAGCAGTACTTC.